This entry lists 5 T cell receptor beta chains sequenced from one sample in a study of post-analysis software for immune sequencing data (dated by TCRdb to the mid-2010s). Overall study results and their limits: Roughly 5 TRBV segments, including TRBV5-6, TRBV5-1 and TRBV20-1, were significantly more frequent in patients than controls.

The antigens these receptors bind are not known. Library creation used PCR. TCRdb lists the instrument as Illumina HiSeq 2500. To reduce PCR and sequencing biases, unique molecular identifiers were built into the TCR beta cDNA libraries. TCRdb trimmed public reads at Q25 via fastp, called clones via MiXCR and kept in-frame beta chains. One record per CDR3 amino acid sequence lists the most common genes and DNA. The sample contains roughly 600,000 distinct CDR3 sequences, roughly 40% of them found a single time. About 1.8% of the sample is in the top ten clones. Specimen: blood. These receptors were taken from a girl aged 5 to 17 with multiple sclerosis.

The chain uses TRBV20-1 and TRBJ1-6; D unresolved. CDR3 size: 14 residues. The V gene's germline CDR1 is DFQATT and CDR2 SNEGSKA (reference sequence). V lost 3 bases, J lost 4 bases, and 10 bases lay in between. CDR3 in DNA: TGCAGTGCTAGTTACGAAGCTTATAATTCACCCCTCCACTTT. This codes for CSASYEAYNSPLHF.

The rearrangement uses TRBV7-2 and TRBJ1-1; maybe TRBD1 (5 bases). Trimming shortened V by 4 bases and J by 7 bases, and 16 bases separated the two germline ends. CDR1 and CDR2 (germline): SGHTA, FQGNSA. The length of the CDR3 is 14 residues. The DNA for the CDR3 is TGTGCCAGCAGCTCCAGACAGATACTAAGTGAAGCTTTCTTT. This codes for CASSSRQILSEAFF.

A few counts support this clonotype. The chain employs TRBV20-1 and TRBJ1-2, with a possible D match to TRBD1 (5 bases). This CDR3 is 15 amino acids long. V shed 1 base and J shed 2 bases, with 14 bases lying between them. Germline V CDR1 and CDR2: DFQATT, SNEGSKA (reference sequence). This chain's CDR3 is CSARASTAKNYGYTF. CDR3 nucleotides: TGCAGTGCTAGAGCCTCGACAGCGAAAAACTATGGCTACACCTTC.

This clonotype appeared many times. The rearrangement links TRBV20-1 to TRBJ2-5; weak D call: TRBD2 (5 bases). Germline CDR1 DFQATT, CDR2 SNEGSKA (reference sequence). The germline V and J ends were trimmed by 1 base and 1 base, with 10 bases remaining between them. The CDR3 is 14 amino acids. The CDR3 is CSARGLDFQETQYF. In DNA form, the CDR3 reads TGCAGTGCTAGAGGGTTGGACTTCCAAGAGACCCAGTACTTC.

As regards this clonotype: A read error is possible here, since a much larger clone lies one base away. V usage is TRBV12-5 and J usage is TRBJ1-1; no clear D gene. CDR3 size: 14 residues. Germline V gene lookup returns CDR1 LGHNT and CDR2 FRNRAP. Trimming left V 3 bases short and J 4 bases short, with 12 bases between. CDR3 residues: CASGLRESGTEAFF. CDR3 nucleotide sequence: TGTGCTAGTGGTTTAAGGGAGAGCGGCACTGAAGCTTTCTTT.